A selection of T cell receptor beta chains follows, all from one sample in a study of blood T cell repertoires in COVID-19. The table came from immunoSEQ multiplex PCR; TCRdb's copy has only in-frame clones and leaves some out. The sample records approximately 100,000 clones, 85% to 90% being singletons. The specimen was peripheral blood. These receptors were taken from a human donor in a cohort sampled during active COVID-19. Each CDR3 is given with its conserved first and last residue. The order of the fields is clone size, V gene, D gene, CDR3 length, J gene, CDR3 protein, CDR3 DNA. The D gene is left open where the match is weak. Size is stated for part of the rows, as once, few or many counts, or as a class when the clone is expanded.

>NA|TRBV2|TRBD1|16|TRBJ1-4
CASSEAPTGFWEKLFF
TGTGCCAGCAGTGAAGCACCGACAGGGTTCTGGGAAAAACTGTTTTTT
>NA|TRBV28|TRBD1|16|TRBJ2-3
CASSLYRGRSTDTQYF
TGTGCCAGCAGTTTATACAGGGGACGAAGCACAGATACGCAGTATTTT
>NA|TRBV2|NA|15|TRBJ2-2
CASIAQGWNTGELFF
TGTGCCAGCATCGCTCAGGGTTGGAACACCGGGGAGCTGTTTTTT
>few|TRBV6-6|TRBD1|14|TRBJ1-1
CASSYSDREAEAFF
TGTGCCAGCAGTTACTCAGACAGGGAAGCTGAAGCTTTCTTT
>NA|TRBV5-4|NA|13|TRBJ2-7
CASSRSGVGEQYF
TGTGCCAGCAGCCGGTCCGGGGTCGGCGAGCAGTACTTC
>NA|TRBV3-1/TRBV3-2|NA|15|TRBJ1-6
CASSQAGLINSPLHF
TGTGCCAGCAGCCAAGCTGGACTGATTAATTCACCCCTCCACTTT
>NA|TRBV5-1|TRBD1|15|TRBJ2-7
CASSLSRTGTYEQYF
TGCGCCAGCAGCTTGTCTCGGACAGGGACGTACGAGCAGTACTTC
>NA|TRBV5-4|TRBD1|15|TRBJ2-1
CASSSGQGGYNEQFF
TGTGCCAGCAGCTCGGGACAGGGGGGGTACAATGAGCAGTTCTTC
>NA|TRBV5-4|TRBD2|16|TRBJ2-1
CASSSGSRGAYNEQFF
TGTGCCAGCAGCTCCGGATCGCGGGGGGCCTACAATGAGCAGTTCTTC
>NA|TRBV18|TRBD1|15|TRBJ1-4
CASSPRGLANEKLFF
TGTGCCAGCTCACCCAGGGGGCTGGCTAATGAAAAACTGTTTTTT
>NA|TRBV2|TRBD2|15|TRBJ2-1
CASSEQRGGGNEQFF
TGTGCCAGCAGTGAACAGCGGGGGGGCGGGAATGAGCAGTTCTTC
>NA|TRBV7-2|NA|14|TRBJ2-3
CASSRQGGLDTQYF
TGTGCCAGCAGCCGCCAGGGGGGACTGGATACGCAGTATTTT
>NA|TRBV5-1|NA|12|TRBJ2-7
CASSFEGYEQYF
TGCGCCAGCAGCTTCGAGGGCTACGAGCAGTACTTC
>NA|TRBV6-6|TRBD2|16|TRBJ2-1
CASSLLSSGRGNEQFF
TGTGCCAGCAGTCTTCTCTCTAGCGGGAGGGGGAATGAGCAGTTCTTC
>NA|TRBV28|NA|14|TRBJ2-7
CASSLRTPFYEQYF
TGTGCCAGCAGCTTGCGGACACCTTTCTACGAGCAGTACTTC
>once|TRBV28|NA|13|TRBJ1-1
CAILPSMNTEAFF
TGTGCCATCCTACCCTCTATGAACACTGAAGCTTTCTTT
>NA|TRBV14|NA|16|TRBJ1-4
CASSQARGRTNEKLFF
TGTGCCAGCAGCCAAGCACGCGGGCGGACTAATGAAAAACTGTTTTTT
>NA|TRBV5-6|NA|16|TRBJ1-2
CASTETGGLTGYGYTF
TGTGCCAGCACCGAAACGGGTGGATTAACGGGATATGGCTACACCTTC
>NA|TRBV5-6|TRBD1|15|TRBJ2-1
CASSLDRGYYNEQFF
TGTGCCAGCAGCTTGGACAGGGGATACTACAATGAGCAGTTCTTC
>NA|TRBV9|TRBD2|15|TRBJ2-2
CASSVASGRAEELFF
TGTGCCAGCAGCGTAGCGAGCGGGAGGGCCGAGGAGCTGTTTTTT
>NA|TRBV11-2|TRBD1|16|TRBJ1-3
CASSGTELSSGNTIYF
TGTGCCAGCAGCGGGACAGAGCTTAGCTCTGGAAACACCATATATTTT
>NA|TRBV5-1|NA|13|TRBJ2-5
CASSSDTGETQYF
TGCGCCAGCAGCTCGGATACGGGGGAGACCCAGTACTTC
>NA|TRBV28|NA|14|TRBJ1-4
CASVTAGRDEKLFF
TGTGCCAGCGTCACGGCGGGCCGGGATGAAAAACTGTTTTTT
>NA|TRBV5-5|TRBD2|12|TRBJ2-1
CASSLLAGVGFF
TGTGCCAGCAGCTTACTAGCGGGAGTTGGGTTCTTC
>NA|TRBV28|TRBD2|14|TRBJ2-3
CASNELADTDTQYF
TGTGCCAGCAACGAACTAGCGGACACAGATACGCAGTATTTT
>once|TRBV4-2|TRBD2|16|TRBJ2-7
CASSQDAGGGAGEQYF
TGTGCCAGCAGCCAAGACGCTGGCGGGGGGGCGGGAGAGCAGTACTTC
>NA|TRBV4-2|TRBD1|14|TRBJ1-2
CASSESQGAGGYTF
TGTGCCAGCAGCGAATCGCAGGGGGCGGGAGGCTACACCTTC
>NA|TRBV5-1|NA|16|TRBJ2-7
CASSRMTHGSSYEQYF
TGCGCCAGCAGCCGAATGACTCACGGGAGCTCTTACGAGCAGTACTTC
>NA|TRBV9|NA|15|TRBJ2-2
CASSVSDRSTGELFF
TGTGCCAGCAGCGTATCAGACAGGAGTACCGGGGAGCTGTTTTTT
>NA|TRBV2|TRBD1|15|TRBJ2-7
CASSRQGARVYEQYF
TGTGCCAGCAGCCGACAGGGAGCCAGAGTCTACGAGCAGTACTTC
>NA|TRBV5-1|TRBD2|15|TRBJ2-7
CASSLELAGVREQYF
TGCGCCAGCAGCTTGGAACTAGCGGGAGTTCGGGAGCAGTACTTC
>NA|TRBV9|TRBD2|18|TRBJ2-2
CASSVEPSTSGGTGELFF
TGTGCCAGCAGCGTAGAACCCTCTACTAGCGGGGGGACCGGGGAGCTGTTTTTT
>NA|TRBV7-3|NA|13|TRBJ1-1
CATREDFNTEAFF
TGTGCCACCCGCGAGGACTTCAACACTGAAGCTTTCTTT
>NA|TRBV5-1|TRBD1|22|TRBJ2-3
CASSLGQRTGQGVTSSTDTQYF
TGCGCCAGCAGCTTGGGCCAAAGAACGGGACAGGGGGTCACTTCTAGCACAGATACGCAGTATTTT
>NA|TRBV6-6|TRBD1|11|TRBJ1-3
CASSSGQGIYF
TGTGCCAGCAGCTCGGGACAGGGCATATATTTT
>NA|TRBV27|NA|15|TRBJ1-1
CASRGGGGMNTEAFF
TGTGCCAGCAGGGGCGGGGGGGGCATGAACACTGAAGCTTTCTTT
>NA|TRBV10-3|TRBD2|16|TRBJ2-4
CAISEVAGLVGNIQYF
TGTGCCATCAGTGAGGTAGCGGGCCTCGTTGGCAACATTCAGTACTTC
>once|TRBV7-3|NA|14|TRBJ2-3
CATSPGGNTDTQYF
TGTGCCACCTCCCCAGGGGGGAACACAGATACGCAGTATTTT
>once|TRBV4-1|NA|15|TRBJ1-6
CASSQVGGGSSPLHF
TGCGCCAGCAGCCAAGTTGGGGGGGGTAGTTCACCCCTCCACTTT
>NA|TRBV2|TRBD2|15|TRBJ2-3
CASSGTSGRGDTQYF
TGTGCCAGCAGTGGGACTAGCGGGAGAGGAGATACGCAGTATTTT
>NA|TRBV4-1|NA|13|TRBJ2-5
CASSPPGSLVQYF
TGCGCCAGCAGCCCCCCGGGGTCCTTGGTCCAGTACTTC
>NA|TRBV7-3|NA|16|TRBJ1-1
CASSLTGRGLNTEAFF
TGTGCCAGCAGCTTAACGGGGCGGGGACTGAACACTGAAGCTTTCTTT
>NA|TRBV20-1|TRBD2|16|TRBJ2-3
CSASLAGGLFTDTQYF
TGCAGTGCTAGTCTAGCGGGAGGTTTATTCACAGATACGCAGTATTTT
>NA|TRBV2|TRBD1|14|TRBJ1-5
CASLGQNSNQPQHF
TGTGCCAGTCTGGGACAGAATAGCAATCAGCCCCAGCATTTT
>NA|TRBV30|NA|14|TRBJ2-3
CAWSAGPTGDTQYF
TGTGCCTGGAGTGCGGGGCCGACAGGAGATACGCAGTATTTT
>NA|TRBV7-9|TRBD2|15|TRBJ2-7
CASSPVAGGHYEQYF
TGTGCCAGCAGCCCTGTAGCGGGAGGGCACTACGAGCAGTACTTC
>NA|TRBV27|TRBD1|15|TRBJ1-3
CASSPQGAFGNTIYF
TGTGCCAGCAGTCCCCAGGGGGCGTTCGGAAACACCATATATTTT
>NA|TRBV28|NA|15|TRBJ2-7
CASTQTPGVTYEQYF
TGTGCCAGCACCCAAACCCCAGGCGTCACCTACGAGCAGTACTTC
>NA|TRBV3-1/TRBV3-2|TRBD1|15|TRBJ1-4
CASSPTGTGIEKLFF
TGTGCCAGCAGCCCCACTGGGACAGGGATTGAAAAACTGTTTTTT
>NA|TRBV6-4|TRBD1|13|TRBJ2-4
CASSPGQGGIQYF
TGTGCCAGCAGCCCCGGACAGGGTGGCATTCAGTACTTC
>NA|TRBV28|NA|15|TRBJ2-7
CASRPPTGFSYEQYF
TGTGCCAGCAGACCCCCGACAGGATTCTCCTACGAGCAGTACTTC